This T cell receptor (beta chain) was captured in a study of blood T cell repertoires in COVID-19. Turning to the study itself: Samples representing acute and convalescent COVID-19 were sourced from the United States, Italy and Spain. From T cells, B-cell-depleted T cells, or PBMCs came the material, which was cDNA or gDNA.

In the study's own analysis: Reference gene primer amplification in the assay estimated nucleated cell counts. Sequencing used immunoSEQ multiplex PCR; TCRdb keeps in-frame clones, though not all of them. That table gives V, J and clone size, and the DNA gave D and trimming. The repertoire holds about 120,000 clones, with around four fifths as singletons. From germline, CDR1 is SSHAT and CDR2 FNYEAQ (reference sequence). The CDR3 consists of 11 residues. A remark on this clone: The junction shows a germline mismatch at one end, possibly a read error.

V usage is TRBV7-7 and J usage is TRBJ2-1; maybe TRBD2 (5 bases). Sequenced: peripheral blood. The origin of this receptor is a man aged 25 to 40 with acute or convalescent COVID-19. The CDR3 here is CASSAGLEQFF. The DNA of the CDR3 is TGTGCTAGCAGCGCCGGACTCGAGCAGTTCTTC.